Listed below are T cell receptor beta chains from one sample, sequenced in a study of T cell responses to AZD1222 COVID-19 vaccine. Sequencing was performed with immunoSEQ multiplex PCR; in TCRdb, only in-frame clones are kept and a portion is missing. Here the sample spans 57,000 or so clones, about four fifths being singletons. The material was peripheral blood, obtained 28 days after the second AZD1222 dose. These receptors were collected from an adult who received the AZD1222 COVID-19 vaccine. Both conserved end residues are trimmed from each CDR3. Each record gives: V gene, J gene, clone size, CDR3 protein. The size entry is marked missing in some rows and otherwise reads once, few, many or a size class.

V gene: TRBV5-6
J gene: TRBJ2-7
clone size: once
CDR3 protein: ASSLGSGRLLEQY

V gene: TRBV19
J gene: TRBJ2-4
clone size: .
CDR3 protein: ASTVIGKGGTLAKNIQY

V gene: TRBV19
J gene: TRBJ1-2
clone size: .
CDR3 protein: ASRTGGASYGYT

V gene: TRBV2
J gene: TRBJ2-3
clone size: once
CDR3 protein: ASRGFIIGQGTDTQY

V gene: TRBV7-2
J gene: TRBJ2-1
clone size: .
CDR3 protein: ASSTSGATYNEQF

V gene: TRBV10-3
J gene: TRBJ2-2
clone size: .
CDR3 protein: ATSSREGRTGELF

V gene: TRBV11-2
J gene: TRBJ1-6
clone size: few
CDR3 protein: ASSSPGGSISPLH

V gene: TRBV6-2/TRBV6-3
J gene: TRBJ2-2
clone size: .
CDR3 protein: ASSFTGPSGELF

V gene: TRBV7-9
J gene: TRBJ2-7
clone size: .
CDR3 protein: ASSLAGRAGEQY

V gene: TRBV3-1/TRBV3-2
J gene: TRBJ2-7
clone size: .
CDR3 protein: ASSYDWSSYEQY

V gene: TRBV28
J gene: TRBJ1-2
clone size: .
CDR3 protein: ASSLGSEVYYGYT

V gene: TRBV5-4
J gene: TRBJ2-3
clone size: .
CDR3 protein: ASSLYDDTQY

V gene: TRBV27
J gene: TRBJ1-1
clone size: .
CDR3 protein: ASGFGAPGTEAF

V gene: TRBV12-3/TRBV12-4
J gene: TRBJ2-7
clone size: .
CDR3 protein: ASSLEAGARIY

V gene: TRBV7-3
J gene: TRBJ2-7
clone size: .
CDR3 protein: ASSSPGDSGSSYEQY

V gene: TRBV7-8
J gene: TRBJ2-1
clone size: few
CDR3 protein: ASSLAQNYNEQF

V gene: TRBV7-9
J gene: TRBJ2-7
clone size: few
CDR3 protein: ASSLDLRTVEQY

V gene: TRBV6-2/TRBV6-3
J gene: TRBJ2-5
clone size: .
CDR3 protein: ASSQTGVKTQY

V gene: TRBV29-1
J gene: TRBJ2-1
clone size: .
CDR3 protein: SVAPELAGTSNEQF

V gene: TRBV7-2
J gene: TRBJ2-1
clone size: .
CDR3 protein: ASSLAGEYLYNEQF

V gene: TRBV11-1
J gene: TRBJ2-7
clone size: few
CDR3 protein: ASSLDGTGDEEQY

V gene: TRBV6-6
J gene: TRBJ1-1
clone size: .
CDR3 protein: ASSYSTRGGRTEAF

V gene: TRBV7-7
J gene: TRBJ2-2
clone size: .
CDR3 protein: ASSGGLHTGELF

V gene: TRBV7-2
J gene: TRBJ2-7
clone size: .
CDR3 protein: ASSLKGYEQY

V gene: TRBV7-6
J gene: TRBJ1-2
clone size: .
CDR3 protein: ASSLVNDGRDGYT

V gene: TRBV6-2/TRBV6-3
J gene: TRBJ1-5
clone size: .
CDR3 protein: ASSYAGAYVQPQH

V gene: TRBV18
J gene: TRBJ2-2
clone size: .
CDR3 protein: ASSLPGLAAGELF

V gene: TRBV18
J gene: TRBJ1-5
clone size: .
CDR3 protein: ASSPPNGNQPQH

V gene: TRBV3-1/TRBV3-2
J gene: TRBJ2-2
clone size: .
CDR3 protein: ASSQGHPNTGELF